This T cell receptor (beta chain) was retrieved from a study of blood T cell repertoires in COVID-19. Across the whole study: Researchers got acute and convalescent COVID-19 samples from the United States, Italy and Spain. PBMCs, B-cell-depleted T cells, or T cells provided the cDNA or gDNA that made up the material.

This CDR3 is 14 amino acids long. Germline V CDR1 and CDR2: MRHNA, SNTAGT. V dropped 0 bases and J dropped 6 bases, with 11 bases sitting between them. The authors' processing: Scientists estimated how many nucleated cells there were by amplifying reference gene primers. Only in-frame clones appear in the TCRdb table, and some are missing; sequencing was by immunoSEQ multiplex PCR. Clone size and V and J calls were adopted from that table, with D and trimming inferred from the DNA. The sample has 20,000 or so clones, 85% to 90% seen once. The rearrangement links TRBV6-4 to TRBJ1-2; D gene unclear. The receptor was isolated from a human donor in a cohort sampled during active COVID-19. Material for sequencing was peripheral blood. CDR3 sequence: CASSDSNGIDGYTF. CDR3 nucleotides: TGTGCCAGCAGTGACTCGAACGGGATAGATGGCTACACCTTC.